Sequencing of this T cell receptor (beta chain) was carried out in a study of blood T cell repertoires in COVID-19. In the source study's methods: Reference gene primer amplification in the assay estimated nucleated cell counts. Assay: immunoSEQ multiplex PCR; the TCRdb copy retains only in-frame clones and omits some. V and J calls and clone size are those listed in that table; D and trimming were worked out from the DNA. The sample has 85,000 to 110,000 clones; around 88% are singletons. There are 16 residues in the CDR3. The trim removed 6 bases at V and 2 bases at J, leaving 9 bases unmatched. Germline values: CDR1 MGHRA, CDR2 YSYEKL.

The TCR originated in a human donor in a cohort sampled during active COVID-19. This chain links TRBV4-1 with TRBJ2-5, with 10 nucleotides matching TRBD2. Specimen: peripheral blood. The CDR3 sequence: CASRQRLAGAQETQYF. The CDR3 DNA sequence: TGCGCCAGCAGACAAAGACTAGCGGGCGCACAAGAGACCCAGTACTTC.